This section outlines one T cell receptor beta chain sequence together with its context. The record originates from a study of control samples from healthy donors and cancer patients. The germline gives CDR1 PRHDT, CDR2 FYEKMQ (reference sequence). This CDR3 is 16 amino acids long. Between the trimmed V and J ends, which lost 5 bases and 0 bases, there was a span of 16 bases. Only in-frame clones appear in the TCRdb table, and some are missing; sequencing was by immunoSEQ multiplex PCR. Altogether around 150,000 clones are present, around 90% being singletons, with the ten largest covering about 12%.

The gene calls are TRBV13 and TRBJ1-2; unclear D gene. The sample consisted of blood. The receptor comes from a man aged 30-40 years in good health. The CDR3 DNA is TGTGCCAGCAGCGCCCGACACGACTCAGCTAACTATGGCTACACCTTC. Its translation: CASSARHDSANYGYTF.